This T cell receptor beta chain emerged from a study of blood T cell repertoires in COVID-19. Across the whole study: The samples span acute and convalescent COVID-19 from the United States, Italy and Spain. T cells, B-cell-depleted T cells, or PBMCs supplied cDNA or gDNA.

Authors' processing steps: It was from reference gene primer amplification that nucleated cell counts were estimated. Data came from immunoSEQ multiplex PCR; TCRdb stores just in-frame clones and leaves some out. V and J calls and clone size are as listed in that table; D and trimming were resolved from the DNA. This table holds 350,000 to 450,000 clones, more than 70% found once. CDR3 length: 14 amino acids. In germline, CDR1 is MGHDK, CDR2 SYGVNS. J was trimmed by 1 base and V by 5 bases; bases with no gene match: 3. Patients of the Seattle cohort, enrolled during active infection, were followed longitudinally.

Sequencing was carried out using peripheral blood. The receptor's source is a woman in her fifties or sixties with COVID-19, enrolled during active disease. The V and J genes are TRBV25-1 and TRBJ1-1, with TRBD1 matching 8 bases. The CDR3 coding sequence is TGTGCCAGCAGTTCAGACAGGGGGAACACTGAAGCTTTCTTT. This gives the protein CASSSDRGNTEAFF.